The next 26 T cell receptor beta chains were all read from a single sample in a study of blood T cell repertoires in COVID-19. Profiled with immunoSEQ multiplex PCR; TCRdb holds only in-frame clones, not every one. The sample holds tens of thousands of clones, around 90% seen once. The sequenced material came from peripheral blood. These receptor sequences come from a human donor in a cohort sampled during active COVID-19.

The gene calls are TRBV5-5 and TRBJ2-5; TRBD2 agrees at 8 bases. Trimming at V came to 4 bases and at J to 5 bases, leaving 13 bases not matched to a gene. Germline assignment: CDR1 SGHKS and CDR2 YYEKEE (reference sequence). The CDR3 is 16 residues long. This CDR3 is CASSLEVAGGRETQYF. Written as DNA, the CDR3 is TGTGCCAGCAGCCTAGAGGTTGCGGGGGGCAGGGAGACCCAGTACTTC.

The rearrangement links TRBV7-8 to TRBJ2-7, with 8 positions matching TRBD1. This CDR3 has 16 residues. Per the germline V gene, CDR1 is SGHVS and CDR2 is FQNEAQ. The V segment lost 5 bases and the J segment 1 base; nucleotides outside the gene matches: 10. Here the CDR3 reads CASSLLSRGLSYEQYF. The CDR3 coding sequence is TGTGCCAGCAGCCTCCTAAGCAGGGGGCTGTCCTACGAGCAGTACTTC. Filled out from reference TRBV7-8 and TRBJ2-7, the complete variable domain reads GAGVSQSPRYKVAKRGQDVALRCDPISGHVSLFWYQQALGQGPEFLTYFQNEAQLDKSGLPSDRFFAERPEGSVSTLKIQRTQQEDSAVYLCASSLLSRGLSYEQYFGPGTRLTVT.

This clone was recorded once. The chain employs TRBV10-3 and TRBJ1-4; 7 nucleotides align to TRBD1. CDR1 is ENHRY and CDR2 is SYGVKD in the germline V gene. The V and J ends lost 4 bases and 3 bases, in that order; junction bases with no gene match: 5. This CDR3 has 15 amino acids. CDR3 bases: TGTGCCATCAGTGTCGGCAGGGGGTCTAATGAAAAACTGTTTTTT. Translating gives CAISVGRGSNEKLFF.

The sample holds one count of this clone. The V and J genes are TRBV4-3 and TRBJ2-3; D perhaps matches TRBD2 (6 bases). Germline CDR1 LGHNA, CDR2 YSLEER. The CDR3 consists of 15 residues. V shed 6 bases and J shed 1 base, with 14 bases lying between them. The CDR3 nucleotides read TGCGCCAGCAGTCGTAGCGGAGACGGCACAGATACGCAGTATTTT. It specifies CASSRSGDGTDTQYF.

This clone came up once. The V call is TRBV10-3, the J call TRBJ2-3; D remains unclear. The V end was cut by 4 bases, the J end by 5 bases, with 7 bases between. Germline CDR1 is ENHRY and CDR2 is SYGVKD. CDR3 length equals 12 residues. The CDR3: CAISGAGDTQYF. DNA for the CDR3: TGTGCCATCAGTGGGGCAGGAGATACGCAGTATTTT.

This sequence joins TRBV5-6 and TRBJ2-1; 11 bases are a match to TRBD1. V lost 6 bases to trimming and J lost 7 bases; unmatched junction nucleotides: 12. In germline, CDR1 is SGHDT, CDR2 YYEEEE. The CDR3 consists of 16 residues. This CDR3 is CASIRWIGTGGNEQFF. The CDR3 nucleotides read TGTGCCAGCATCAGATGGATTGGGACAGGGGGGAATGAGCAGTTCTTC.

The chain carries TRBV9 and TRBJ2-7, with 7 bases fitting TRBD1. V was clipped by 4 bases and J by 3 bases; unmatched bases: 7. This CDR3 contains 14 residues. The germline CDR1 and CDR2 sequences are SGDLS and YYNGEE. CDR3 residues: CASSRRDRYYEQYF. The CDR3 DNA sequence: TGTGCCAGCAGCAGACGGGACAGATACTACGAGCAGTACTTC.

The CDR3 reads CASSATTSGRGSYEQYF. CDR3 sequence (DNA): TGTGCCAGCAGCGCCACGACTAGCGGGAGAGGTTCCTACGAGCAGTACTTC. The V call is TRBV3-1 (or the pseudogene TRBV3-2), the J call TRBJ2-7, with 12 bases aligning to TRBD2. CDR1 is LGHDT and CDR2 is YNNKEL in the germline V gene (reference sequence). The CDR3 totals 17 residues. V shed 5 bases, J shed 1 base, and the junction held 9 bases outside the gene matches.

The rearrangement uses TRBV6-5 and TRBJ2-7; D is possibly TRBD1 (5 bases). This CDR3 region has 12 residues. V lost 8 bases and J 0 bases, leaving 8 bases between the germline ends. Germline loops: CDR1 MNHEY, CDR2 SVGAGI. The DNA of the CDR3 is TGTGCCAGCCTAGGGGACTCCTACGAGCAGTACTTC. Encoded protein: CASLGDSYEQYF.

The CDR3 nucleotides are TGTGCCAGCAGTTACTCGCGGGACTACGAGCAGTACTTC. Amino acid sequence: CASSYSRDYEQYF. The V and J genes are TRBV6-5 and TRBJ2-7; tentatively, D is TRBD2 (6 bases). This CDR3 has 13 amino acids. Germline assignment: CDR1 MNHEY and CDR2 SVGAGI. Trimming pared 0 bases from V and 3 bases from J, leaving 6 bases between.

This chain links TRBV18 with TRBJ2-3, with 8 bases lining up with TRBD2. V lost 0 bases, J lost 4 bases, and 6 bases stayed unmatched. Germline assignment: CDR1 KGHSH and CDR2 LQKENI. This CDR3 region has 16 residues. CDR3 sequence: CASSPPSSGGADTQYF. DNA of the CDR3: TGTGCCAGCTCACCACCATCCAGCGGGGGAGCAGATACGCAGTATTTT.

This rearrangement joins TRBV19 to TRBJ2-7; 10 bases fit TRBD1. After removal of 9 bases from V and 4 bases from J, the junction contained 3 bases not matched to a gene. Germline CDR1 LNHDA, CDR2 SQIVND (reference sequence). The CDR3 contains 12 residues. The CDR3 region has the DNA TGTGCCAGCGGGGACAGGGGTTACGAGCAGTACTTC. Amino acids: CASGDRGYEQYF.

The chain uses TRBV7-2 and TRBJ1-6; 10 positions match TRBD1. The V segment lost 4 bases and the J segment 7 bases; nucleotides outside the gene matches: 4. CDR1 is SGHTA and CDR2 is FQGNSA in the germline V gene. The CDR3 runs 15 residues. The CDR3 sequence: CASSSRTGGNSPLHF. In nucleotides, the CDR3 is TGTGCCAGCAGCTCACGGACAGGGGGGAATTCACCCCTCCACTTT.

V usage is TRBV9 and J usage is TRBJ2-5; weak D call: TRBD1 (5 bases). There are 15 residues in the CDR3. CDR1 is SGDLS and CDR2 is YYNGEE in the germline V gene. V was shortened by 0 bases and J by 1 base, with 10 bases between the two germline ends. CDR3 in amino acids: CASSVGRAPQETQYF. The CDR3, as DNA: TGTGCCAGCAGCGTAGGCAGGGCACCCCAAGAGACCCAGTACTTC.

This sequence joins TRBV6-2 or TRBV6-3 and TRBJ2-7; 10 bases map to TRBD1. This CDR3 spans 16 amino acids. CDR1 is MNHEY and CDR2 is SVGEGT in the germline V gene. V was clipped by 5 bases and J by 0 bases; unmatched bases: 7. The CDR3 loop reads CASSKDRGPRSYEQYF. Here the CDR3 DNA reads TGTGCCAGCAGTAAAGACAGGGGGCCCCGCTCCTACGAGCAGTACTTC.

This sequence joins TRBV7-6 and TRBJ2-3, with no clear D. CDR1 and CDR2 from the germline V gene are SGHVS and FNYEAQ. V was shortened by 4 bases and J by 1 base, with 18 bases between the two germline ends. This CDR3 comprises 17 residues. CDR3 nucleotide sequence: TGTGCCAGCAGCTCGTACCTGACTTTGTCCCGCACAGATACGCAGTATTTT. It codes for CASSSYLTLSRTDTQYF.

The V and J genes are TRBV6-5 and TRBJ1-3; 7 nucleotides agree with TRBD1. With V trimmed by 2 bases and J by 2 bases, 0 bases remained unmatched. The CDR3 has 14 amino acids. Germline lookup yields CDR1 MNHEY and CDR2 SVGAGI. The CDR3 coding sequence is TGTGCCAGCAGTTACAGGGGGCCTGGAAACACCATATATTTT. It translates to CASSYRGPGNTIYF.

This chain connects TRBV3-1 (or the pseudogene TRBV3-2) to TRBJ2-1, with 13 bases fitting TRBD2. The germline CDR1 and CDR2 sequences are LGHDT and YNNKEL (reference sequence). The CDR3 has 21 amino acids. J gave up 2 bases and V 3 bases, and 16 bases lay outside the gene matches. For the CDR3, the DNA is TGTGCCAGCAGCCACTCCTTCCGTTCCGGGACTAGCGGGGCAACCTACAATGAGCAGTTCTTC. Amino acid sequence: CASSHSFRSGTSGATYNEQFF.

The CDR3 region is CASSERTVNSPLHF. The CDR3 DNA is TGCGCCAGCAGTGAGCGTACGGTAAATTCACCCCTCCACTTT. The chain links TRBV10-2 to TRBJ1-6, with unresolved D. The V end lost 2 bases, the J end lost 7 bases, and 9 bases lay between the germline ends. The CDR3 is 14 amino acids. The V gene's germline CDR1 is WSHSY and CDR2 SAAADI.

DNA of the CDR3: TGTGCTAGTGGTTCTGTGAACACCGGGGAGCTGTTTTTT. It codes for CASGSVNTGELFF. V gene TRBV12-5 combines with J gene TRBJ2-2; D remains ambiguous. Trimming removed 4 bases at V and 1 base at J, with 4 bases between. The length of the CDR3 is 13 residues. Germline CDR1 is LGHNT and CDR2 is FRNRAP.

This chain joins TRBV10-3 and TRBJ2-7; TRBD2 might be the D (5 bases). V was pared by 3 bases and J by 3 bases, with 12 bases between. The CDR3 consists of 14 residues. The germline CDR1 and CDR2 sequences are ENHRY and SYGVKD. CDR3 coding DNA: TGTGCCATCAGTGATGAGGGAGTCCTCTACGAGCAGTACTTC. Residues: CAISDEGVLYEQYF.

The chain links TRBV4-1 to TRBJ2-7; 10 bases line up with TRBD1. Germline V lookup: CDR1 MGHRA, CDR2 YSYEKL. The CDR3 covers 15 residues. V lost 4 bases to trimming and J lost 2 bases; unmatched junction nucleotides: 5. The CDR3 coding sequence is TGCGCCAGCAGCCCCGGGACAGGGGTTCCCTACGAGCAGTACTTC. Its protein is CASSPGTGVPYEQYF.

The chain carries TRBV7-2 and TRBJ2-5, with 7 nucleotides matching TRBD2. Germline V CDR1 and CDR2: SGHTA, FQGNSA. V lost 1 base to trimming and J lost 6 bases; unmatched junction nucleotides: 17. The CDR3 is 18 residues long. CDR3 DNA: TGTGCCAGCAGCTTAGACCCCTTTGTGGCGGGAGACGGGAAGACCCAGTACTTC. Its protein product is CASSLDPFVAGDGKTQYF.

This rearrangement joins TRBV7-8 to TRBJ1-2; a possible D gene is TRBD1 (6 bases). V lost 1 base and J lost 6, with 12 bases in between. From germline, CDR1 is SGHVS and CDR2 FQNEAQ. CDR3 length equals 14 residues. The CDR3 region is CASSLVAGANGYTF. DNA for the CDR3: TGTGCCAGCAGCTTAGTGGCGGGGGCAAATGGCTACACCTTC. Drawing the rest from reference TRBV7-8 and TRBJ1-2, the complete variable domain is GAGVSQSPRYKVAKRGQDVALRCDPISGHVSLFWYQQALGQGPEFLTYFQNEAQLDKSGLPSDRFFAERPEGSVSTLKIQRTQQEDSAVYLCASSLVAGANGYTFGSGTRLTVV.

J is TRBJ2-2 and V is TRBV6-2 or TRBV6-3, with 8 bases aligning to TRBD1. The J segment lost 0 bases and the V segment lost 6 bases, leaving 3 bases of the junction unmatched. The CDR3 totals 15 residues. Germline CDR1 reads MNHEY; CDR2 reads SVGEGT. CDR3 sequence reads: CASSMGQANTGELFF. CDR3 bases: TGTGCCAGCAGCATGGGACAGGCGAACACCGGGGAGCTGTTTTTT.

The chain couples TRBV5-1 to TRBJ2-5; D not certain. This CDR3 has 13 amino acids. Germline CDR1 and CDR2: SGHRS and YFSETQ. The V end lost 0 bases, the J end lost 3 bases, and 6 bases lay between the germline ends. In nucleotides, the CDR3 is TGCGCCAGCAGCTTGGGGGCGAAAGAGACCCAGTACTTC. Protein: CASSLGAKETQYF. The full variable domain, its missing parts supplied by reference TRBV5-1 and TRBJ2-5, is KAGVTQTPRYLIKTRGQQVTLSCSPISGHRSVSWYQQTPGQGLQFLFEYFSETQRNKGNFPGRFSGRQFSNSRSEMNVSTLELGDSALYLCASSLGAKETQYFGPGTRLLVL.